These 12 T cell receptor beta chains originate from one sample sequenced in a study of shared clonotypes between healthy human individuals. Generated by immunoSEQ multiplex PCR, the TCRdb table keeps only in-frame clones and is missing some. The sample carries some 2.1 million clones, 93% recorded once. CD45RO negativity and positive selection for CCR7 defined naive CD8 cells, a population that excluded terminally differentiated effector memory CD45RA+ cells. Material: naive CD8+ T cells from PBMCs. All receptors come from a man aged 18-30 years in good health. Some clones in this sample may be carry-over from other donors' samples.

The chain has TRBV14 and TRBJ1-2; no firm D call. V lost 0 bases and J lost 6, with 11 bases in between. The germline gives CDR1 SGHDN, CDR2 FVKESK. The CDR3 is 14 residues long. The CDR3 nucleotides read TGTGCCAGCAGCCAAGATCTTGCCGGGAATGGCTACACCTTC. Protein product: CASSQDLAGNGYTF.

The chain uses TRBV7-9 and TRBJ1-1; maybe TRBD1 (6 bases). The V end was cut by 5 bases, the J end by 8 bases, with 9 bases between. CDR1 and CDR2 from the germline V gene are SEHNR and FQNEAQ (reference sequence). The CDR3 spans 11 residues. The DNA of the CDR3 is TGTGCCAGCAGCAACGACAGGGAAGCTTTCTTT. The encoded protein is CASSNDREAFF.

J is TRBJ2-4 and V is TRBV9; TRBD2 matches at 7 bases. Per germline, CDR1 SGDLS and CDR2 YYNGEE. The CDR3 has 17 amino acids. V trimming: 2 bases; J trimming: 3 bases; junction bases outside the gene matches: 11. The CDR3 loop reads CASSVHDGAGVKNIQYF. CDR3 nucleotide sequence: TGTGCCAGCAGCGTCCACGACGGTGCGGGGGTCAAAAACATTCAGTACTTC.

The chain has TRBV11-2 and TRBJ2-7; unclear D gene. Germline assignment: CDR1 SGHAT and CDR2 FQNNGV. With 4 bases removed from V and 7 bases from J, the gap between germline ends came to 17 bases. The CDR3 spans 14 residues. In DNA form, the CDR3 reads TGTGCCAGCAGCTCCCACTATTCACCGCGGGAGCAGTACTTC. It encodes CASSSHYSPREQYF.

V gene TRBV28 combines with J gene TRBJ1-1; 8 bases agree with TRBD1. Per germline, CDR1 MDHEN and CDR2 SYDVKM. With V trimmed by 5 bases and J by 0 bases, 11 bases remained unmatched. The CDR3 has 17 residues. The CDR3 here is CASSTAGTGLMNTEAFF. The CDR3, as DNA: TGTGCCAGCAGTACTGCCGGGACAGGCCTCATGAACACTGAAGCTTTCTTT.

V is TRBV5-6 and J is TRBJ2-1; 8 bases align to TRBD1. Looked up from germline, CDR1 is SGHDT and CDR2 is YYEEEE. J was trimmed by 6 bases and V by 4 bases; bases with no gene match: 6. The CDR3 sequence is 14 residues long. CDR3 residues: CASSQGQAFNEQFF. CDR3 nucleotides: TGTGCCAGCAGCCAGGGACAGGCCTTCAATGAGCAGTTCTTC.

The sample holds one count of this clone. V is TRBV11-2 and J is TRBJ2-7, with 9 positions matching TRBD2. The junction had 6 bases not matched to a gene; V was cut back by 3 bases and J by 3 bases. The CDR3 is made up of 15 amino acids. Germline CDR1 is SGHAT and CDR2 is FQNNGV. CDR3 protein: CASSLSSGKVYEQYF. For the CDR3, the DNA is TGTGCCAGCAGCTTGTCTAGCGGGAAGGTCTACGAGCAGTACTTC.

The genes are TRBV7-8 and TRBJ2-2; D possibly corresponds to TRBD1 (6 bases). Germline loops: CDR1 SGHVS, CDR2 FQNEAQ. This CDR3 has 16 residues. V was cut by 1 base and J by 4 bases, with 13 bases left in between. The CDR3 region has the DNA TGTGCCAGCAGCTTAGTATCGGGGACATTCACCGGGGAGCTGTTTTTT. Translating it yields CASSLVSGTFTGELFF.

This chain joins TRBV5-4 and TRBJ2-7; D is unresolved. Trimming stripped 3 bases from V and 6 bases from J, with 10 bases between. This CDR3 contains 12 residues. Germline CDR1 and CDR2: SGHNT and YYREEE (reference sequence). The DNA of the CDR3 is TGTGCCAGCAGCTCCACCCCGGCCGAGCAGTACTTC. It codes for CASSSTPAEQYF.

This chain connects TRBV25-1 to TRBJ1-2; 7 bases fit TRBD1. From germline, CDR1 is MGHDK and CDR2 SYGVNS. This CDR3 contains 14 residues. V shed 7 bases and J 5 bases; nucleotides not matched to a gene: 10. The CDR3 nucleotides read TGTGCCAGCACCCGACAGGGTATGGGTTATGGCTACACCTTC. It specifies CASTRQGMGYGYTF.

Concerning this clone itself: The same CDR3 is also encoded by other DNA sequences in this sample. V gene TRBV19 combines with J gene TRBJ2-1; D might be TRBD2 (5 bases). Germline lookup yields CDR1 LNHDA and CDR2 SQIVND (reference sequence). The CDR3 extends over 14 amino acids. The V end was cut by 3 bases, the J end by 1 base, with 7 bases between. The CDR3, as DNA: TGTGCCAGTAGTATTCGAGGGTCCTACAATGAGCAGTTCTTC. It specifies CASSIRGSYNEQFF.

The rearrangement joins TRBV28 to TRBJ1-5; 9 nucleotides align to TRBD1. CDR1 MDHEN and CDR2 SYDVKM come from the germline V gene. This CDR3 contains 15 residues. Losses at the gene ends were 7 bases for V and 5 bases for J; bases not matched to a gene: 9. In DNA, the CDR3 is TGTGCCAGCATCCAACAGGGGGCAGCTTATCAGCCCCAGCATTTT. It specifies CASIQQGAAYQPQHF.